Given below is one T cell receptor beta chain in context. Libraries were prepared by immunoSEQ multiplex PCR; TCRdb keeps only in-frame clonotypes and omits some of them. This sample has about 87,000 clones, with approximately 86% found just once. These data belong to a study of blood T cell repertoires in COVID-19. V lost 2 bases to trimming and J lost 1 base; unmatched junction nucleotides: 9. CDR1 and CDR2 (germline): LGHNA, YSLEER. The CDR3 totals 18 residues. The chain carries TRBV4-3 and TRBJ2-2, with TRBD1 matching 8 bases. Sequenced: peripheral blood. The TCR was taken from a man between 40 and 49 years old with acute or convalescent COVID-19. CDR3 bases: TGCGCCAGCAGCCAAAATTTAGCCGGGACAGGGAACACCGGGGAGCTGTTTTTT. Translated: CASSQNLAGTGNTGELFF.